This T cell receptor beta chain was sequenced in a study of long-term antiretroviral therapy in people with HIV. In germline, CDR1 is SGDLS, CDR2 YYNGEE. The CDR3 has 19 residues. The V gene end was trimmed by 0 bases and the J gene end by 0 bases; junction bases not matched to a gene: 9. Survey-level immunoSEQ v3.0 assays were run. Data came from immunoSEQ multiplex PCR; TCRdb stores just in-frame clones and leaves some out. The sample carries some 11,000 clones, about 81% recorded once. The sample in question was unsorted PBMCs, obtained about 7.9 years after starting antiretroviral therapy. This sequence joins TRBV9 and TRBJ2-6, with 7 nucleotides matching TRBD2. This clonotype was obtained from a man aged 50 to 60 with HIV. The CDR3 DNA follows: TGTGCCAGCAGCGTAGCCGGTGCGGGGGAGAGCTCTGGGGCCAACGTCCTGACTTTC. It encodes CASSVAGAGESSGANVLTF.